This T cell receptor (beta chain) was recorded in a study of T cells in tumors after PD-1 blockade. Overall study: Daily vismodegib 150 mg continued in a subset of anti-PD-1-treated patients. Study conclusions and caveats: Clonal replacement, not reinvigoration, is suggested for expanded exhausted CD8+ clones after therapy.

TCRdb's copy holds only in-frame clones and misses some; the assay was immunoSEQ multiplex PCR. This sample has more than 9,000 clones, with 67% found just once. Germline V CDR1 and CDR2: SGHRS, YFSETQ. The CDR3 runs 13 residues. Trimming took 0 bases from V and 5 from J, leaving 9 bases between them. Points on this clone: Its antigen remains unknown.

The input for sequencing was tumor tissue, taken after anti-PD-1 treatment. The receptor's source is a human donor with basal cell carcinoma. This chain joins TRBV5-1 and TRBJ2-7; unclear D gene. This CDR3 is CASSLGTGHEQYF. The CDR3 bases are TGCGCCAGCAGCTTGGGGACGGGCCACGAGCAGTACTTC.